The subject of this entry is one T cell receptor beta chain. The assay was immunoSEQ multiplex PCR, and TCRdb's table has in-frame clones only and misses some. The sample has some 100,000 clones, over 75% seen once; the top ten hold nearly 25%. The sample belongs to a study of blood T cell repertoires in COVID-19. Between the trimmed V and J ends, which lost 3 bases and 4 bases, there was a span of 13 bases. The CDR3 extends over 14 amino acids. The germline gives CDR1 KGHSH, CDR2 LQKENI. Sequencing was performed on peripheral blood. This chain joins TRBV18 and TRBJ2-7, with a weak D call TRBD1 (6 bases). The receptor was isolated from a man older than 75 with active or convalescent COVID-19. The CDR3 is CASSPRDTGYEQYF. The CDR3 DNA sequence: TGTGCCAGCTCACCCCGGGACACGGGTTACGAGCAGTACTTC.